The following is a T cell receptor (beta chain) sequence with its context. Germline values: CDR1 GTSNPN, CDR2 SVGIG (reference sequence). The CDR3 totals 16 residues. Trimming stripped 2 bases from V and 1 base from J, with 17 bases between. Authors' data handling: Nucleated cell counts were estimated from reference gene primer amplification. Generated by immunoSEQ multiplex PCR, the TCRdb table keeps only in-frame clones and is missing some. The V and J calls and clone size are taken from that table; D and trimming were inferred from the DNA. The sample records fewer than 300,000 clones, about four fifths being singletons. The sample is drawn from a study of blood T cell repertoires in COVID-19. As for the study in general: Samples came from the United States, Italy and Spain, spanning acute and convalescent COVID-19. From T cells, B-cell-depleted T cells, or PBMCs came the material, which was cDNA or gDNA.

J is TRBJ1-1 and V is TRBV30; tentative D call: TRBD1 (5 bases). This TCR was recovered from a woman between 18 and 29 years old with acute or convalescent COVID-19. Specimen: peripheral blood. The DNA of the CDR3 is TGTGCCTGGAGTTTCGGGACGGGACTGGGGAACACTGAAGCTTTCTTT. It specifies CAWSFGTGLGNTEAFF. The full variable domain, rest sourced from reference TRBV30 and TRBJ1-1, is SQTIHQWPATLVQPVGSPLSLECTVEGTSNPNLYWYRQAAGRGLQLLFYSVGIGQISSEVPQNLSASRPQDRQFILSSKKLLLSDSGFYLCAWSFGTGLGNTEAFFGQGTRLTVV.